This record looks at one TCR beta chain sequence and its context. What antigen it recognizes has not been identified. No much larger clone exists at a distance of one base, and base qualities are not known. The CDR3 regions of human TCRbeta chains were analyzed by immunosequencing. Processing in the source paper ran as follows. Repertoire TCRs were checked for matches against a reference library of SARS-CoV-2-specific TCRs that had been generated using the MIRA antigen-specificity platform. Breadth meant the fraction of unique TCRs that were SARS-CoV-2-associated, whereas depth meant the fraction of total T cells that were SARS-CoV-2-associated. Using the MIRA data, every spike-specific TCR was mapped to the spike region that the TCR reacted to and assigned to either a CD4 or a CD8 class. Log10-transformed breadth and depth values were compared by one-way ANOVA with Sidak's multiple comparisons tests. Here the immuneACCESS table is served through TCRdb, limited to in-frame sequences with V and J called. Missing clones are a known gap in these copies; in checked studies unresolved V genes cover under half, and the rest lacks a known reason. V and J calls and clone size are copied from that table; D and trimming were computed from the DNA. This sample has around 140,000 clones in its table, and over 90% of those were observed once. Around 5.4% of the sample comes from the top ten.

This record belongs to a study of T cell responses to AZD1222 COVID-19 vaccine (dated by TCRdb to about 2021). Regarding the complete study: Because spike-specific TCR depth and breadth did not differ between the two schedules, AZD1222 recipients who got a second dose at roughly 4 weeks were pooled with those who got a second dose at roughly 12 weeks. A total of 233 trial participants underwent TCR sequencing, of whom about 210 had received two doses of AZD1222 and about 26 had received two doses of the MenACWY control vaccine. Trial participants were enrolled by age into subgroups of 18-55, 56-69 and 70-plus years, and 148, 28 and 57 TCR-sequenced participants, respectively, were included in these subgroups. The study at large found these results: The 56-69-year group was small, and its depth increase did not reach significance, likely because of low power. Vaccine-associated CD4 TCRs spanned the whole spike protein, with dominant responses in regions 160-218 and 743-854. No day 14 peak-response samples were available, so repertoires were characterized only after the peak T cell response. Participants were mostly white British, with more females than males. The authors suggested clonal diversity may have been underestimated. Epitopes outside the regions mutated in the B.1.351 and B.1.1.7 variants were reportedly recognized by nearly half of the unique spike-specific TCRs. After two AZD1222 doses, spike-specific TCR breadth and depth were significantly higher than at day 0 and than in MenACWY recipients. Conclusions about previously exposed vaccinees are limited because only five to seven AZD1222 recipients were SARS-CoV-2 seropositive at baseline.

There are 16 amino acids in the CDR3, from cysteine to phenylalanine inclusive. This entry keeps only the CDR3 DNA: 48 bases, framed from base 1. V is cut by 6 bases and J by 0 bases, and the space between the germline ends is 15 bases. Based on the germline V gene, the CDR1 and CDR2 sequences are SGHAT and FQNNGV. The meaning of the sample's time point label: baseline before first vaccination. The vaccinee samples were drawn from two UK trials, COV001 and COV002, one of which was a single-blind randomized controlled phase 2/3 trial testing AZD1222 (ChAdOx1 nCoV-19) in healthy adults. For TCRbeta chain sequencing, PBMC samples from trial participants were taken at day 0 and at day 28 after the second dose.

The chain links TRBV11-2 with TRBJ2-1; possibly the D gene is TRBD2, per 7 matching bases. The clonotype originates from an adult in good health. The source was peripheral blood, collected on day 0 of AZD1222 vaccination. CDR3 sequence: CASSSGGGSSYNEQFF. The bases read TGTGCCAGCAGTTCGGGGGGCGGGAGCTCCTACAATGAGCAGTTCTTC.